A single sample is the source of the 32 T cell receptor beta chains below, sequenced in a study of vaccination and CD4 T cells after COVID-19. What these receptors recognize is not known. Sample treatment: roughly 10-day PBMC culture with coronavirus spike peptide pools or control peptides (ViraFEST assay). The Oncomine TCR Beta short-read assay sequenced DNA from cultured CD4+ T cells. One entry per CDR3 protein, called by TCRdb with MiXCR from the PCR reads. Of about 7,100 distinct CDR3 sequences detected, 66% appear once; the ten largest clones hold 22%. Sequences were obtained from CD4+ T cells from blood, cultured in vitro. These receptors all come from a human donor who had recovered from COVID-19.

This chain joins TRBV20-1 and TRBJ1-2; D gene uncertain. Germline loops: CDR1 DFQATT, CDR2 SNEGSKA (reference sequence). The CDR3 spans 11 residues. V was clipped by 6 bases and J by 0 bases, with 5 bases between them. CDR3 loop: CSAASNYGYTF. Here the CDR3 DNA reads TGCAGTGCCGCATCTAACTATGGCTACACCTTC.

The chain employs TRBV6-2 or TRBV6-3 and TRBJ1-1; D unresolved. Trimming left V 7 bases short and J 3 bases short, with 9 bases between. The CDR3 has 12 amino acids. The germline CDR1 and CDR2 sequences are MNHEY and SVGEGT. This chain's CDR3 is CASTGIYTEAFF. The CDR3 DNA reads as TGTGCCAGCACCGGGATCTACACTGAAGCTTTCTTT.

This chain links TRBV28 with TRBJ1-3; D is unclear. Germline values: CDR1 MDHEN, CDR2 SYDVKM. This CDR3 contains 10 residues. Trimming pared 7 bases from V and 7 bases from J, leaving 5 bases between. The CDR3 DNA sequence: TGTGCCAGCAAAAGGAACACCATATATTTT. This sequence encodes CASKRNTIYF.

This clonotype was seen a single time. This chain links TRBV20-1 with TRBJ2-1; the match to TRBD1 covers 9 bases. This CDR3 has 15 residues. V was pared by 4 bases and J by 9 bases, with 13 bases of the junction left unmatched. Germline V lookup: CDR1 DFQATT, CDR2 SNEGSKA (reference sequence). For the CDR3, the DNA is TGCAGTGCTATAGTCGGGACAGGGTATTCAGGTGAGCAGTTCTTC. It is translated as CSAIVGTGYSGEQFF.

The V gene is TRBV24-1, the J gene TRBJ2-5; D ambiguous. CDR1 and CDR2 (germline): KGHDR, SFDVKD. V was cut by 5 bases and J by 1 base, with 16 bases left in between. The CDR3 runs 16 residues. Written as DNA, the CDR3 is TGTGCCACCAGTGGCCCACCGACTCTACGCCAAGAGACCCAGTACTTC. Translating gives CATSGPPTLRQETQYF.

As DNA, the CDR3 is TGTGCCAGCAGCCTCAACAGGGAGCCCCAGCATTTT. It yields the protein CASSLNREPQHF. The gene calls are TRBV7-9 and TRBJ1-5, with D possibly TRBD1 on 6 matching bases. CDR3 length: 12 amino acids. From germline, CDR1 is SEHNR and CDR2 FQNEAQ (reference sequence). Deletions cut 5 bases from V and 8 bases from J, with 10 bases between.

This clonotype appeared a single time. The chain combines TRBV15 with TRBJ2-4; D tentatively fits TRBD1 or TRBD2 (5 bases each). Deletions cut 0 bases from V and 13 bases from J, with 10 bases between. The CDR3 has 12 amino acids. Germline V gives CDR1 LNHNV, CDR2 YYDKDF (reference sequence). The CDR3 loop reads CATSRDSRDQYF. In DNA form, the CDR3 reads TGTGCCACCAGCAGAGATTCGAGGGACCAGTACTTC. The whole variable domain, filled in from reference TRBV15 and TRBJ2-4, reads DAMVIQNPRYQVTQFGKPVTLSCSQTLNHNVMYWYQQKSSQAPKLLFHYYDKDFNNEADTPDNFQSRRPNTSFCFLDIRSPGLGDTAMYLCATSRDSRDQYFGAGTRLSVL.

The chain recombines TRBV6-5 with TRBJ2-7; tentatively, D is TRBD1 or TRBD2 (6 bases each). The CDR3 contains 16 residues. V lost 0 bases and J lost 3, with 15 bases in between. From germline, CDR1 is MNHEY and CDR2 SVGAGI. The CDR3 region has the DNA TGTGCCAGCAGTTACTCAAGGGGGAGGCTATTCTACGAGCAGTACTTC. It is translated as CASSYSRGRLFYEQYF.

This sequence joins TRBV11-3 and TRBJ2-1; D ambiguous. With 2 bases removed from V and 5 bases from J, the gap between germline ends came to 13 bases. Germline CDR1 and CDR2: SGHNT and YENEEA. The CDR3 has 15 amino acids. The CDR3 DNA reads TGTGCCAGCAGCTTATCCCCGGTCGCTGACAATGAGCAGTTCTTC. Amino acid sequence: CASSLSPVADNEQFF.

The chain couples TRBV20-1 to TRBJ2-5; D is ambiguous. Trimming stripped 6 bases from V and 5 bases from J, with 10 bases between. The CDR3 is made up of 11 amino acids. CDR1 is DFQATT, CDR2 SNEGSKA, per germline (reference sequence). The CDR3 sequence: CSATHGETQYF. As DNA, the CDR3 is TGCAGTGCAACCCATGGGGAGACCCAGTACTTC.

V and J are TRBV24-1 and TRBJ2-3; the match to TRBD2 covers 16 bases. This CDR3 is built from 15 residues. J gave up 4 bases and V 7 bases, and 1 base lay outside the gene matches. Germline values: CDR1 KGHDR, CDR2 SFDVKD. This chain's CDR3 is CATRGLAGGSDTQYF. Here the CDR3 DNA reads TGTGCCACCAGGGGACTAGCGGGAGGGTCAGATACGCAGTATTTT.

This clonotype was found a few times. Mismatch with germline at one junction end may stem from a read error. This sequence joins TRBV30 and TRBJ1-2; no clear D gene. There are 13 residues in the CDR3. CDR1 and CDR2 from the germline V gene are GTSNPN and SVGIG (reference sequence). CDR3 amino acids: CAWRVDANYGYTF. CDR3 sequence (DNA): TGTGCCTGGCGTGTGGATGCTAACTATGGCTACACCTTC. The full variable domain, its missing parts supplied by reference TRBV30 and TRBJ1-2, is SQTIHQWPATLVQPVGSPLSLECTVEGTSNPNLYWYRQAAGRGLQLLFYSVGIGQISSEVPQNLSASRPQDRQFILSSKKLLLSDSGFYLCAWRVDANYGYTFGSGTRLTVV.

The V call is TRBV11-3, the J call TRBJ2-5; D not resolved. Trimming took off 5 bases at V and 4 bases at J, with 14 bases between the two ends. The germline CDR1 and CDR2 sequences are SGHNT and YENEEA. The length of the CDR3 is 14 residues. The CDR3 here is CASSLTSGAETQYF. The CDR3 DNA is TGTGCCAGCAGCCTCACCTCGGGCGCAGAGACCCAGTACTTC.

The chain recombines TRBV6-1 with TRBJ1-2; 7 bases line up with TRBD1. J gave up 1 base and V 5 bases, and 4 bases lay outside the gene matches. From germline, CDR1 is MNHNS and CDR2 SASEGT. This CDR3 is 14 amino acids long. The CDR3 spells CASSKTGFNYGYTF. The CDR3 nucleotides are TGTGCCAGCAGTAAGACAGGGTTTAACTATGGCTACACCTTC.

The rearrangement links TRBV19 to TRBJ1-4; 8 bases are shared with TRBD1. There are 14 residues in the CDR3. With V trimmed by 6 bases and J by 8 bases, 8 bases remained unmatched. Germline V gene sequence: CDR1 LNHDA, CDR2 SQIVND (reference sequence). CDR3 bases: TGTGCCAGTAGCTCAAACGGACAGGGAGAAAAACTGTTTTTT. Its translation is CASSSNGQGEKLFF.

The chain employs TRBV4-1 and TRBJ1-5; D may be TRBD1 (6 bases). CDR1 MGHRA and CDR2 YSYEKL come from the germline V gene. Trimming removed 4 bases at V and 4 bases at J, with 20 bases between. The CDR3 extends over 17 amino acids. The CDR3 sequence is CASSLRTGNLRNQPQHF. The CDR3 bases are TGCGCCAGCAGCCTGCGAACAGGGAACCTTAGGAATCAGCCCCAGCATTTT.

This chain joins TRBV6-5 and TRBJ2-1; possibly TRBD2 for D (5 bases). Germline V gene sequence: CDR1 MNHEY, CDR2 SVGAGI. Trimming removed 0 bases at V and 0 bases at J, with 6 bases between. The CDR3 totals 15 residues. The CDR3 here is CASSYSGSSYNEQFF. In DNA, the CDR3 is TGTGCCAGCAGTTACTCGGGGAGCTCCTACAATGAGCAGTTCTTC.

This clonotype has only a few counts. The gene calls are TRBV7-2 and TRBJ1-5; D is possibly TRBD1 (5 bases). The CDR3 runs 14 residues. The germline CDR1 and CDR2 sequences are SGHTA and FQGNSA. The V and J ends lost 3 bases and 7 bases respectively, with 13 bases between them. The CDR3, as DNA: TGTGCCAGCAGCTTGATAGGGGAGGGACAGCCCCAGCATTTT. It translates to CASSLIGEGQPQHF. Drawing the rest from reference TRBV7-2 and TRBJ1-5, the complete variable domain is GAGVSQSPSNKVTEKGKDVELRCDPISGHTALYWYRQSLGQGLEFLIYFQGNSAPDKSGLPSDRFSAERTGGSVSTLTIQRTQQEDSAVYLCASSLIGEGQPQHFGDGTRLSIL.

The rearrangement joins TRBV10-3 to TRBJ1-3; TRBD1 matches at 7 bases. The CDR3 consists of 14 residues. The germline CDR1 and CDR2 sequences are ENHRY and SYGVKD. J gave up 0 bases and V 11 bases, and 7 bases lay outside the gene matches. In DNA, the CDR3 is TGTGCCGCCCAACAGGGGCACTCTGGAAACACCATATATTTT. Translating gives CAAQQGHSGNTIYF.

This chain uses TRBV21-1 with TRBJ2-1; TRBD1 is the table's D call, not checked against the DNA. TRBV21-1 is a recognized pseudogene. This CDR3 has 14 residues. CDR3 sequence (DNA): TGTGCCAGCAGCGAATGGGACAGCTACAATGAGCAGTTCTTC. As protein: CASSEWDSYNEQFF.

The chain employs TRBV24-1 and TRBJ2-3; 7 bases match TRBD1. CDR3 length equals 16 residues. V was pared by 3 bases and J by 0 bases, with 5 bases of the junction left unmatched. From germline, CDR1 is KGHDR and CDR2 SFDVKD. The CDR3 nucleotides read TGTGCCACCAGTGATCCCGGGACAGATAGCACAGATACGCAGTATTTT. Protein: CATSDPGTDSTDTQYF.

The chain recombines TRBV7-9 with TRBJ2-7, with 7 bases lining up with TRBD1. The CDR3 contains 14 residues. Germline V lookup: CDR1 SEHNR, CDR2 FQNEAQ (reference sequence). The ends lost 0 bases at V and 6 bases at J; junction bases unmatched: 5. The CDR3 DNA reads as TGTGCCAGCAGCTTAGCGGGGACAGCTTCCGAGCAGTACTTC. Translated, it gives CASSLAGTASEQYF.

This chain uses TRBV20-1 with TRBJ1-5; 7 positions agree with TRBD1. The CDR3 sequence is 13 residues long. In germline, CDR1 is DFQATT, CDR2 SNEGSKA (reference sequence). The J segment lost 2 bases and the V segment lost 6 bases, leaving 4 bases of the junction unmatched. The CDR3 sequence: CSANTGGNQPQHF. CDR3 nucleotide sequence: TGCAGTGCAAATACAGGGGGCAATCAGCCCCAGCATTTT.

By sample fraction, this clonotype is large. V is TRBV7-9 and J is TRBJ1-1, with 10 positions matching TRBD1. CDR3 length equals 15 residues. The germline CDR1 and CDR2 sequences are SEHNR and FQNEAQ (reference sequence). V gave up 6 bases and J gave up 5 bases; unmatched junction bases: 9. The CDR3 protein is CASSSTGGSGTEAFF. CDR3 DNA sequence: TGTGCCAGCAGTTCGACAGGGGGCAGTGGTACTGAAGCTTTCTTT. Variable domain in full (rest from reference TRBV7-9 and TRBJ1-1): DTGVSQNPRHKITKRGQNVTFRCDPISEHNRLYWYRQTLGQGPEFLTYFQNEAQLEKSRLLSDRFSAERPKGSFSTLEIQRTEQGDSAMYLCASSSTGGSGTEAFFGQGTRLTVV.

The chain carries TRBV20-1 and TRBJ2-3; 9 nucleotides align to TRBD2. Trimming removed 3 bases from V and 2 bases from J; junction bases left unmatched: 6. The CDR3 runs 15 residues. The germline gives CDR1 DFQATT, CDR2 SNEGSKA (reference sequence). The CDR3 spells CSASSLAGTTDTQYF. CDR3 sequence (DNA): TGCAGTGCTAGTAGTCTAGCGGGGACCACAGATACGCAGTATTTT.

This chain connects TRBV27 to TRBJ2-3; 9 bases fit TRBD2. The germline gives CDR1 MNHEY, CDR2 SMNVEV (reference sequence). The CDR3 has 16 amino acids. Trimming removed 1 base from V and 1 base from J; junction bases left unmatched: 3. The CDR3 region is CASSLFASGGTDTQYF. For the CDR3, the DNA is TGTGCCAGCAGTTTATTCGCTAGCGGGGGCACAGATACGCAGTATTTT.

The chain uses TRBV2 and TRBJ2-3, with 8 bases aligning to TRBD2. This CDR3 region has 14 residues. Trimming removed 3 bases from V and 5 bases from J; junction bases left unmatched: 4. Germline loops: CDR1 SNHLY, CDR2 FYNNEI. CDR3 protein: CASSETSEEDTQYF. The CDR3 DNA is TGTGCCAGCAGTGAGACTAGCGAGGAAGATACGCAGTATTTT.

This chain connects TRBV20-1 to TRBJ2-3; TRBD2 might be the D (5 bases). CDR1 and CDR2 (germline): DFQATT, SNEGSKA (reference sequence). The CDR3 is 15 amino acids. The V gene lost 1 base and the J gene lost 2 bases, with 13 bases spanning the gap. The CDR3 sequence is CSARGGGVYTDTQYF. CDR3 coding DNA: TGCAGTGCTAGAGGTGGAGGAGTGTACACAGATACGCAGTATTTT.

The rearrangement links TRBV28 to TRBJ1-1; D is unclear. The germline V and J ends were trimmed by 10 bases and 6 bases, with 21 bases remaining between them. Germline V CDR1 and CDR2: MDHEN, SYDVKM. The CDR3 extends over 14 amino acids. CDR3 in DNA: TGTGCCACCCTAGGACCCTCAATTCGGGCTGAAGCTTTCTTT. This codes for CATLGPSIRAEAFF.

CDR3 DNA sequence: TGTGCCAGCAGCTTTGTTCGTGACAGTGGAAACACCATATATTTT. This sequence encodes CASSFVRDSGNTIYF. The gene calls are TRBV7-2 and TRBJ1-3; D may be TRBD1 (5 bases). The V end lost 3 bases, the J end lost 3 bases, and 12 bases lay between the germline ends. Per germline, CDR1 SGHTA and CDR2 FQGNSA. This CDR3 contains 15 residues.

The V call is TRBV6-2 or TRBV6-3, the J call TRBJ2-2, with 8 bases lining up with TRBD1. V dropped 6 bases and J dropped 7; count of bases not matched to a gene: 4. CDR3 length: 13 amino acids. The germline V gene encodes CDR1 MNHEY and CDR2 SVGEGT. The CDR3 protein is CASRRTGGGELFF. CDR3 DNA sequence: TGTGCCAGCAGGCGTACAGGGGGCGGGGAGCTGTTTTTT.

CDR3 sequence (DNA): TGCGCCAGCAGCTTGGACAGAAAAGACTACGAGCAGTACTTC. Residues: CASSLDRKDYEQYF. V gene TRBV5-1 combines with J gene TRBJ2-7; D is ambiguous. The CDR3 length is 14 residues. The V gene lost 0 bases and the J gene lost 3 bases, with 10 bases spanning the gap. Germline V CDR1 and CDR2: SGHRS, YFSETQ.